Shown below are 6 T cell receptor beta chains from a single sample sequenced in a study of cytomegalovirus exposure and HLA in healthy donors (dated by TCRdb to about 2017). Libraries were constructed by the immunoSEQ multiplex PCR assay. For the multiplex PCR, a mixture combining 60 forward primers for TCR Vbeta segments and 13 reverse primers for TCR Jbeta segments was used. TCRdb holds this immuneACCESS table with in-frame rearrangements only. Some clones are missing; in checked studies, unresolved V genes explain under half, and the rest has no known cause. This sample lists 90,000 to 130,000 clones; 65% to 85% were detected once. Together, the top ten hold 5.5% to 7% of the sample. Sample: PBMCs. The receptors were gathered from a man aged 25-40 years in good health and CMV-seropositive.

This rearrangement joins TRBV25-1 to TRBJ2-5; TRBD2 aligns across 10 bases. CDR3 length: 14 residues. CDR1 MGHDK and CDR2 SYGVNS come from the germline V gene. With V trimmed by 5 bases and J by 5 bases, 5 bases remained unmatched. The CDR3 protein is CASSIAGGGETQYF. The CDR3 DNA sequence: TGTGCCAGCAGTATAGCGGGGGGTGGGGAGACCCAGTACTTC. The full variable domain, its missing parts supplied by reference TRBV25-1 and TRBJ2-5, is EADIYQTPRYLVIGTGKKITLECSQTMGHDKMYWYQQDPGMELHLIHYSYGVNSTEKGDLSSESTVSRIRTEHFPLTLESARPSHTSQYLCASSIAGGGETQYFGPGTRLLVL.

This CDR3 reads CASSLLSGASGGSYNEQFF. Written as DNA, the CDR3 is TGTGCCAGCAGTTTATTATCGGGAGCTAGCGGGGGGTCCTACAATGAGCAGTTCTTC. J is TRBJ2-1 and V is TRBV27; 11 bases match TRBD2. Germline trimming cut 1 base from V and 1 base from J; bases unmatched to any gene: 9. CDR1 is MNHEY, CDR2 SMNVEV, per germline (reference sequence). CDR3 size: 19 residues.

This clone turned up a few times. The genes are TRBV5-1 and TRBJ2-1; TRBD2 aligns across 12 bases. Unmatched junction bases numbered 1, after V lost 1 base and J lost 8 bases. From germline, CDR1 is SGHRS and CDR2 YFSETQ. CDR3 size: 14 residues. CDR3 bases: TGCGCCAGCAGCTTGACTAGCGGGGGGCATGAGCAGTTCTTC. This sequence encodes CASSLTSGGHEQFF.

The rearrangement links TRBV27 to TRBJ1-5; D uncertain. Between the trimmed V and J ends, which lost 3 bases and 6 bases, there was a span of 9 bases. The CDR3 has 13 amino acids. CDR1 is MNHEY and CDR2 is SMNVEV in the germline V gene (reference sequence). CDR3 bases: TGTGCCAGCAGTTTTACATCCAGTCAGCCCCAGCATTTT. Its translation: CASSFTSSQPQHF.

This clone was observed once. The chain has TRBV7-3 and TRBJ2-3; weak D call: TRBD2 (5 bases). The CDR3 length is 14 residues. Per germline, CDR1 SGHTA and CDR2 FQGTGA. The ends were cut back, 2 bases at V and 5 bases at J, with 11 bases in the middle. The CDR3 here is CASSLGFSGDTQYF. Written as DNA, the CDR3 is TGTGCCAGCAGCTTAGGGTTCAGCGGAGATACGCAGTATTTT.

This chain joins TRBV10-3 and TRBJ1-3; D not certain. The CDR3 length is 16 residues. Germline assignment: CDR1 ENHRY and CDR2 SYGVKD. The V end was cut by 4 bases, the J end by 0 bases, with 13 bases between. The CDR3 spells CAISGSTVNSGNTIYF. DNA for the CDR3: TGTGCCATCAGTGGATCTACAGTTAACTCTGGAAACACCATATATTTT.